A selection of T cell receptor beta chains follows, all from one sample in a study of control samples from healthy donors and cancer patients. The method was immunoSEQ multiplex PCR; TCRdb's version includes in-frame clones alone and lacks a portion of them. The top ten clones hold roughly 13% of a sample with 250,000 to 300,000 clones, over 75% of them seen once. Sequenced input: PBMCs. All receptors derive from a woman aged 55-70 years with lung cancer. Both conserved end residues are part of each CDR3. D genes are given only for firm matches. Rows may omit the clone size; those that give it use once, few, many or a size class.

j_gene,d_gene,abundance,v_gene,CDR3aa,CDR3nt
TRBJ2-3,TRBD2,-,TRBV9,CASSPSAGGPIDTQYF,TGTGCCAGCAGCCCGTCCGCGGGAGGGCCGATAGATACGCAGTATTTT
TRBJ2-1,-,-,TRBV14,CASSQIREQFF,TGTGCCAGCAGCCAGATTCGCGAGCAGTTCTTC
TRBJ2-1,TRBD2,-,TRBV7-9,CASSLLGGYHNEQFF,TGTGCCAGCAGCTTGCTCGGGGGGTACCACAATGAGCAGTTCTTC
TRBJ2-4,TRBD2,-,TRBV2,CASSGLAGAKNIQYF,TGTGCCAGCAGTGGACTAGCGGGAGCCAAAAACATTCAGTACTTC
TRBJ1-6,-,-,TRBV5-6,CASSGVVRSPLHF,TGTGCCAGCAGCGGCGTCGTCCGTTCACCCCTCCACTTT
TRBJ1-2,-,once,TRBV5-1,CASSPEGYGYTF,TGCGCCAGCAGCCCGGAAGGGTATGGCTACACCTTC
TRBJ1-2,-,-,TRBV9,CASSPGQANYGYTF,TGTGCCAGCAGCCCGGGCCAAGCTAACTATGGCTACACCTTC
TRBJ2-6,-,-,TRBV5-1,CASSLGASLAAGANVLTF,TGCGCCAGCAGCTTGGGCGCTAGCTTGGCTGCTGGGGCCAACGTCCTGACTTTC
TRBJ2-3,TRBD2,-,TRBV27,CASTLRGLAGGYTDTQYF,TGTGCCAGCACCCTACGGGGACTAGCGGGAGGGTACACAGATACGCAGTATTTT
TRBJ2-7,-,-,TRBV27,CASSLSASYEQYF,TGTGCCAGCTCCCTCAGCGCCTCCTACGAGCAGTACTTC
TRBJ1-1,TRBD1,-,TRBV5-1,CASSHRDRGRGEAFF,TGCGCCAGCAGCCACCGGGACAGGGGCCGGGGTGAAGCTTTCTTT